Below are 25 T cell receptor beta chains sequenced from a single sample in a study of cytomegalovirus exposure and HLA in healthy donors. The PCR employed 60 Vbeta primers together with 13 Jbeta primers. Clones were sequenced by immunoSEQ multiplex PCR, and TCRdb holds only the in-frame ones, with some missing. The repertoire holds about 160,000 clones, with roughly 77% as singletons. The sample consisted of PBMCs. Source of these receptors: a middle-aged man in good health and CMV-seropositive.

This clone was found a few times. V is TRBV11-3 and J is TRBJ2-1; 11 bases fit TRBD2. Looked up from germline, CDR1 is SGHNT and CDR2 is YENEEA. J lost 9 bases, V lost 4 bases, and 5 bases had no gene match. The CDR3 loop spans 14 amino acids. In DNA form, the CDR3 reads TGTGCCAGCAGCTCTAGCGGGGGGTCGTTTGAGCAGTTCTTC. Amino acid sequence: CASSSSGGSFEQFF.

The chain has TRBV6-1 and TRBJ2-6; 7 nucleotides align to TRBD1. This CDR3 is 13 amino acids long. Trimming cost V 6 bases and J 11 bases; bases outside gene matches: 7. CDR1 is MNHNS and CDR2 is SASEGT in the germline V gene. The DNA of the CDR3 is TGTGCCAGCAGAGAGACACAGGGGCACGTCCTGACTTTC. Translated: CASRETQGHVLTF.

This clone was counted between two and nine times. This rearrangement joins TRBV30 to TRBJ1-5, with D uncertain. The V gene lost 0 bases and the J gene lost 5 bases, with 11 bases spanning the gap. The CDR3 runs to 14 residues. Germline V gives CDR1 GTSNPN, CDR2 SVGIG (reference sequence). DNA of the CDR3: TGTGCCTGGAGTGTACCGGGCGGGGATCAGCCCCAGCATTTT. Protein product: CAWSVPGGDQPQHF. Based on the CDR3 plus reference TRBV30 and TRBJ1-5, the full variable domain is SQTIHQWPATLVQPVGSPLSLECTVEGTSNPNLYWYRQAAGRGLQLLFYSVGIGQISSEVPQNLSASRPQDRQFILSSKKLLLSDSGFYLCAWSVPGGDQPQHFGDGTRLSIL.

The chain recombines TRBV28 with TRBJ1-5; D is uncertain. Germline V lookup: CDR1 MDHEN, CDR2 SYDVKM. V lost 4 bases to trimming and J lost 6 bases, with 13 bases between them. This CDR3 spans 14 amino acids. The CDR3: CASSYRIPGQPQHF. The CDR3 region has the DNA TGTGCCAGCAGTTACCGGATACCGGGTCAGCCCCAGCATTTT.

The chain carries TRBV19 and TRBJ1-5; D gene uncertain. CDR3 length: 17 amino acids. CDR1 LNHDA and CDR2 SQIVND come from the germline V gene (reference sequence). V lost 5 bases to trimming and J lost 4 bases, with 21 bases between them. CDR3: CASSGRKWTMVNQPQHF. CDR3 DNA sequence: TGTGCCAGTAGTGGGAGGAAGTGGACGATGGTGAATCAGCCCCAGCATTTT.

DNA for the CDR3: TGCGCCAGCAGTCAGACAGGGACCTATGGCTACACCTTC. This codes for CASSQTGTYGYTF. The chain employs TRBV10-1 and TRBJ1-2, with 7 nucleotides matching TRBD1. With 5 bases clipped from V and 4 bases from J, the junction kept 4 bases outside the gene matches. The CDR3 loop spans 13 amino acids. Looked up from germline, CDR1 is WNHNN and CDR2 is SYGVQD (reference sequence).

This clone was seen a few times. This chain links TRBV10-3 with TRBJ2-1, with TRBD2 matching over 10 bases. CDR3 length equals 13 residues. The V gene end was trimmed by 9 bases and the J gene end by 3 bases; junction bases not matched to a gene: 2. Germline V gives CDR1 ENHRY, CDR2 SYGVKD. Written as DNA, the CDR3 is TGTGCCATTAGCGGGGGGCACTACAATGAGCAGTTCTTC. This gives the protein CAISGGHYNEQFF.

The J gene is TRBJ1-2, the V gene TRBV4-1; D is unresolved. V gave up 0 bases and J gave up 5 bases, with 16 bases separating them. The length of the CDR3 is 16 residues. The germline gives CDR1 MGHRA, CDR2 YSYEKL. CDR3 DNA sequence: TGCGCCAGCAGCCAAGATCGGAGCGTCCCCCTGTATGGCTACACCTTC. The encoded protein is CASSQDRSVPLYGYTF.

The rearrangement joins TRBV30 to TRBJ2-5; no definite D call. The V gene lost 0 bases and the J gene lost 9 bases, with 8 bases spanning the gap. CDR3 length equals 11 residues. From germline, CDR1 is GTSNPN and CDR2 SVGIG (reference sequence). The CDR3 region has the DNA TGTGCCTGGAGTGTACATGGTTCCCAGTACTTC. The encoded protein is CAWSVHGSQYF.

This clone was recorded a few times. Within the sample, other DNA sequences also encode this same CDR3. The V call is TRBV30, the J call TRBJ1-5; D uncertain. The ends were cut back, 0 bases at V and 2 bases at J, with 5 bases in the middle. Germline V gives CDR1 GTSNPN, CDR2 SVGIG (reference sequence). The CDR3 is 13 amino acids. This CDR3 reads CAWSVQGNQPQHF. CDR3 nucleotides: TGTGCCTGGAGTGTACAAGGCAATCAGCCCCAGCATTTT.

The chain uses TRBV19 and TRBJ2-3; 7 bases map to TRBD1. This CDR3 is built from 14 residues. Per the germline V gene, CDR1 is LNHDA and CDR2 is SQIVND (reference sequence). The ends lost 3 bases at V and 6 bases at J; junction bases unmatched: 6. CDR3: CASSIGTVADTQYF. DNA of the CDR3: TGTGCCAGTAGTATCGGGACAGTAGCCGATACGCAGTATTTT.

The rearrangement uses TRBV5-4 and TRBJ2-4; 9 positions agree with TRBD1. V lost 4 bases and J lost 7; bases outside the gene matches: 12. This CDR3 region has 16 residues. Per germline, CDR1 SGHNT and CDR2 YYREEE (reference sequence). The CDR3 nucleotides are TGTGCCAGCAGCCGCGACGGGACAGGGTTTGGGAACATTCAGTACTTC. It is translated as CASSRDGTGFGNIQYF.

This clone has more than one count but fewer than ten. The gene calls are TRBV2 and TRBJ1-5, with TRBD1 matching 7 bases. The CDR3 consists of 16 residues. From germline, CDR1 is SNHLY and CDR2 FYNNEI. The trim removed 1 base at V and 6 bases at J, leaving 9 bases unmatched. This CDR3 reads CASSEGGTVGGQPQHF. CDR3 DNA: TGTGCCAGCAGTGAAGGGGGGACAGTCGGGGGTCAGCCCCAGCATTTT.

The J gene is TRBJ1-1, the V gene TRBV6-4, with D perhaps matching TRBD1 (5 bases). The CDR3 consists of 15 residues. Germline CDR1 is MRHNA and CDR2 is SNTAGT. Trimming shortened V by 1 base and J by 3 bases, and 12 bases separated the two germline ends. The CDR3 bases are TGTGCCAGCAGTGACTTCGTCAGGGCAGACACTGAAGCTTTCTTT. It is translated as CASSDFVRADTEAFF.

The chain is built from TRBV5-8 and TRBJ2-1; D uncertain. The CDR3 is 13 residues long. V lost 7 bases, J lost 4 bases, and 12 bases lay in between. Germline lookup yields CDR1 SGHTS and CDR2 YDEGEE. The CDR3 here is CASPLDGYNEQFF. The DNA of the CDR3 is TGTGCCAGCCCCTTGGACGGTTACAATGAGCAGTTCTTC.

CDR3 sequence reads: CASTPGQGPYEQYF. In nucleotides, the CDR3 is TGTGCCAGCACCCCGGGACAGGGTCCCTACGAGCAGTACTTC. V usage is TRBV5-6 and J usage is TRBJ2-5, with 9 bases fitting TRBD1. The J call may be in error: the DNA end matches TRBJ2-7 better. CDR1 and CDR2 (germline): SGHDT, YYEEEE. The CDR3 sequence is 14 residues long.

This CDR3 is CASSLVGDGGYGYTF. The CDR3 DNA sequence: TGTGCCAGCAGCTTGGTAGGGGACGGGGGCTATGGCTACACCTTC. The genes are TRBV5-4 and TRBJ1-2, with D possibly matching TRBD1 (5 bases). Per the germline V gene, CDR1 is SGHNT and CDR2 is YYREEE (reference sequence). The CDR3 consists of 15 residues. V was clipped by 0 bases and J by 4 bases, with 13 bases between them.

The CDR3 DNA is TGCGCCAGCAGCCCCGGACTAGCGGGGGGAATCTACAATGAGCAGTTCTTC. It is translated as CASSPGLAGGIYNEQFF. This chain connects TRBV5-1 to TRBJ2-1; 14 nucleotides match TRBD2. V shed 4 bases, J shed 3 bases, and the junction held 6 bases outside the gene matches. Germline values: CDR1 SGHRS, CDR2 YFSETQ. The length of the CDR3 is 17 residues.

The V and J genes are TRBV5-4 and TRBJ1-4; D not resolved. The germline CDR1 and CDR2 sequences are SGHNT and YYREEE (reference sequence). The CDR3 is 16 residues long. V gave up 4 bases and J gave up 6 bases, with 19 bases separating them. CDR3 sequence reads: CASSQDLVDTDEKLFF. For the CDR3, the DNA is TGTGCCAGCAGCCAAGATCTTGTAGACACAGATGAAAAACTGTTTTTT.

This chain uses TRBV6-6 with TRBJ1-2; the D gene is possibly TRBD1 (6 bases). Germline CDR1 is MNHNY and CDR2 is SVGAGI (reference sequence). Trimming removed 8 bases from V and 5 bases from J, with 15 bases in between. The CDR3 extends over 13 amino acids. Written as DNA, the CDR3 is TGTGCCAGCCGGCGGACAGTAGGGTATGGCTACACCTTC. This translates into CASRRTVGYGYTF.

The chain is built from TRBV6-4 and TRBJ2-3; the match to TRBD2 covers 7 bases. The trim removed 3 bases at V and 3 bases at J, leaving 6 bases unmatched. Germline CDR1 MRHNA, CDR2 SNTAGT. The CDR3 is 15 amino acids. CDR3 DNA: TGTGCCAGCAGTGAGTCGGGGGGTTGGACAGATACGCAGTATTTT. Residues: CASSESGGWTDTQYF.

The chain uses TRBV7-2 and TRBJ2-1, with 7 positions matching TRBD2. Germline assignment: CDR1 SGHTA and CDR2 FQGNSA. CDR3 length equals 14 residues. The ends lost 5 bases at V and 7 bases at J; junction bases unmatched: 8. The CDR3: CASSVTLARNEQFF. CDR3 bases: TGTGCCAGCAGCGTTACACTAGCGCGGAATGAGCAGTTCTTC.

The chain uses TRBV9 and TRBJ2-1; 12 nucleotides agree with TRBD2. The CDR3 length is 20 residues. V lost 0 bases, J lost 0 bases, and 10 bases stayed unmatched. Germline CDR1 is SGDLS and CDR2 is YYNGEE. The CDR3 here is CASSVVGGGLAGSSYNEQFF. The DNA of the CDR3 is TGTGCCAGCAGCGTAGTGGGTGGAGGACTAGCGGGGTCCTCCTACAATGAGCAGTTCTTC.

V gene TRBV29-1 combines with J gene TRBJ1-4; tentatively, D is TRBD1 (5 bases). Looked up from germline, CDR1 is SQVTM and CDR2 is ANQGSEA. CDR3 size: 14 residues. The V end lost 4 bases, the J end lost 0 bases, and 9 bases lay between the germline ends. This CDR3 is CSVVDSATNEKLFF. DNA of the CDR3: TGCAGCGTTGTCGACAGCGCAACTAATGAAAAACTGTTTTTT.

The rearrangement uses TRBV2 and TRBJ2-5, with D uncertain. The DNA matches TRBJ2-7 better at its end, which makes the J call doubtful. The germline CDR1 and CDR2 sequences are SNHLY and FYNNEI. The CDR3 loop spans 11 amino acids. This CDR3 is CASSGNYEQYF. DNA of the CDR3: TGTGCCAGCAGTGGAAACTACGAGCAGTACTTC.